This TCR beta chain was documented in a study of cytomegalovirus exposure and HLA in healthy donors. General study findings and limits: When analyzed later, a missense DCLRE1C variant was found to be linked to TCR beta V- and J-gene trimming.

In the PCR, 60 Vbeta and 13 Jbeta primers were used. Profiling relied on immunoSEQ multiplex PCR, and the TCRdb table lists in-frame clones only, not all of them. The table has over 75,000 clones, over 8% seen once. As regards this clone: Its antigen remains unknown.

The CDR3 consists of 17 residues. The trim removed 3 bases at V and 0 bases at J, leaving 3 bases unmatched. Germline V CDR1 and CDR2: SQVTM, ANQGSEA. The receptor comes from a man over 45 in good health and CMV-seropositive. The V gene is TRBV29-1, the J gene TRBJ2-1, with TRBD2 matching 15 bases. Sequenced material: PBMCs. For the CDR3, the DNA is TGCAGCGTTGAGGGACTAGCGGGAGGAAGCTCCTACAATGAGCAGTTCTTC. The encoded protein is CSVEGLAGGSSYNEQFF.